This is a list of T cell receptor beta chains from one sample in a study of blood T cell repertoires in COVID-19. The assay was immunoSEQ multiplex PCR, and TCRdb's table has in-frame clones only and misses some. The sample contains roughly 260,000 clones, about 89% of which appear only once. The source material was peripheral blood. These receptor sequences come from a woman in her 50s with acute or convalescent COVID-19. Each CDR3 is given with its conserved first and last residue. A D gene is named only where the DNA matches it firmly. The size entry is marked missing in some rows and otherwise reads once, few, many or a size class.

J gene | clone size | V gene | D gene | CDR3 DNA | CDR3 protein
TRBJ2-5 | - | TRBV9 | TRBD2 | TGTGCCAGCAGCGTAAGGACTAGCGGGAGTGAGACCCAGTACTTC | CASSVRTSGSETQYF
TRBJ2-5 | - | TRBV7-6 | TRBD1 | TGTGCCAGCAGCTTAGCGGCGACAGGGTTCAGGGAGACCCAGTACTTC | CASSLAATGFRETQYF
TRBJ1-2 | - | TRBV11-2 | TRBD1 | TGTGCCAGCAGCTTAGGACAGGGGCCCTATGGCTACACCTTC | CASSLGQGPYGYTF
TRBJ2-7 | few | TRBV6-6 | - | TGTGCCAGCAGAGATCTAGCTGCAAGCTCCTACGAGCAGTACTTC | CASRDLAASSYEQYF
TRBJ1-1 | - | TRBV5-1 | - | TGCGCCAGCAGCCTGGGCGGGTTGGAGACTGAAGCTTTCTTT | CASSLGGLETEAFF
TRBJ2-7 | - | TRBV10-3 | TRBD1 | TGTGCCATCACCGGGACAGGGGGAACCTACGAGCAGTACTTC | CAITGTGGTYEQYF
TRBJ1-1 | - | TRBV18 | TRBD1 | TGTGCCAGCTCACCCCCGGGGACAGCCGTTCAAGCTTTCTTT | CASSPPGTAVQAFF
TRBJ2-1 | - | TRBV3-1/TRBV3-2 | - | TGTGCCAGCAGCTATTTACAGGGAGGGATTGAGCAGTTCTTC | CASSYLQGGIEQFF
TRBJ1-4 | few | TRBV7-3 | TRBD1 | TGTGCCAGCAGCTTGAGGGGGACAGATAATGAAAAACTGTTTTTT | CASSLRGTDNEKLFF
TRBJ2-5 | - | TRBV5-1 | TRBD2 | TGCGCCAGCAGCTTGGTGCCTAGCGGGAGCCCCATCCAAGAGACCCAGTACTTC | CASSLVPSGSPIQETQYF
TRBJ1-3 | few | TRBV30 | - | TGTGCCTGGAGTGGAACCTACTCTGGAAACACCATATATTTT | CAWSGTYSGNTIYF
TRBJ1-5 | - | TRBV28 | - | TGTGCCAGCAGTTTAGGGGCCCATAACGCTCAGCCCCAGCATTTT | CASSLGAHNAQPQHF
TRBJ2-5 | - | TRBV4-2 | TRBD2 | TGTGCCAGCAGCGGCGGGAGTGGCCGGGAGACCCAGTACTTC | CASSGGSGRETQYF
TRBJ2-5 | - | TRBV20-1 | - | TGCAGTGCTAGTCTGACTAGGGGGGGGCAAGAGACCCAGTACTTC | CSASLTRGGQETQYF
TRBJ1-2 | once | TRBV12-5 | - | TGTGCTAGTGCTCAGGGGCGCTATGGCTACACCTTC | CASAQGRYGYTF
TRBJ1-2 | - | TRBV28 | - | TGTGCCAGCAGTTTTGGGCAGGTAGTATGGCGTGGCTACACCTTC | CASSFGQVVWRGYTF
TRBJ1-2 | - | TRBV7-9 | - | TGTGCCAGCAGCTTAGGTAGGGGTTCGTCTAACTATGGCTACACCTTC | CASSLGRGSSNYGYTF
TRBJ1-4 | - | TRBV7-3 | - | TGTGCCAGCAGCTTAACAGGCACAGATGAAAAACTGTTTTTT | CASSLTGTDEKLFF
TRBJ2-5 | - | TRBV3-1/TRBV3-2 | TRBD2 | TGTGCCAGCAGCCAAGGGATAGCGGGTGCTCAAGAGACCCAGTACTTC | CASSQGIAGAQETQYF
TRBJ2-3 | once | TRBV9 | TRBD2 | TGTGCCAGCAGCCCCCCACTAGCGGGAAGCACAGATACGCAGTATTTT | CASSPPLAGSTDTQYF
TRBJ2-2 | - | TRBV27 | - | TGTGCCAGCATGAAGGGGGCCGGGGAGCTGTTTTTT | CASMKGAGELFF
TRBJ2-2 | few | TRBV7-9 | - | TGTGCCGTCCAGGGTCGGAACACCGGGGAGCTGTTTTTT | CAVQGRNTGELFF
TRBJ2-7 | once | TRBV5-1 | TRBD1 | TGCGCCAGCAGCCGAGGGACAGGGAACGAGTACGAGCAGTACTTC | CASSRGTGNEYEQYF
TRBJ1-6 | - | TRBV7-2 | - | TGTGCCAGCAGCTTAGATGGGGGACACAATTCACCCCTCCACTTT | CASSLDGGHNSPLHF
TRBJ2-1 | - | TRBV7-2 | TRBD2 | TGTGCCAGCAGCTTTCTAGCGGGAGACGATGAGCAGTTCTTC | CASSFLAGDDEQFF